This T cell receptor beta chain stems from a study of T cells in Graves' hyperthyroidism and ophthalmopathy. Study-wide points: Most clonotypes expanded in thyroid above 0.001 were likewise present in blood. Model-based prediction identified ophthalmopathy a median around 6.5 months prior to its onset.

There are many counts of this clonotype. Its antigen is unidentified. Trimming took off 5 bases at V and 3 bases at J, with 17 bases between the two ends. The CDR3 sequence is 15 residues long. The V gene's germline CDR1 is MNHEY and CDR2 SVGEGT. Recently diagnosed hyperthyroidism of less than 2 months' duration affected patients aged 18 to 65. RNA transcripts yielded amplified TCR beta CDR3 regions. TCR CDR3 underwent first-round RT-PCR with the HTBI primer set. In TCRdb, the multiplex PCR reads were re-called with MiXCR into one record per CDR3 protein. The profile shows 500,000 to 600,000 distinct CDR3 sequences, around 15% of them singletons.

The clonotype was recovered from a woman in her late teens or twenties with Graves' hyperthyroidism. V usage is TRBV6-2 or TRBV6-3 and J usage is TRBJ2-7; D tentatively fits TRBD1 or TRBD2 (5 bases each). Sample: blood. This CDR3 is CASSPPGRENYEQYF. The CDR3 DNA sequence: TGTGCCAGCAGTCCGCCTGGCAGGGAGAACTACGAGCAGTACTTC.